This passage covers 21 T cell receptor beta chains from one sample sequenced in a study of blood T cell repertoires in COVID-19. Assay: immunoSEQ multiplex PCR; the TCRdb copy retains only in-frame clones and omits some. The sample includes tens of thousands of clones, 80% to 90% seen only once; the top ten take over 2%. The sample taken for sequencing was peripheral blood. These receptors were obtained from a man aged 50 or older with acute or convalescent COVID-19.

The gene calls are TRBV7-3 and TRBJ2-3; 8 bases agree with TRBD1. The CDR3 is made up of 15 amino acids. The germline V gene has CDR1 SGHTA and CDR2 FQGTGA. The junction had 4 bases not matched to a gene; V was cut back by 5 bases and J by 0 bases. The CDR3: CASSRTGPSTDTQYF. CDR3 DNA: TGTGCCAGCAGCCGGACAGGGCCTAGCACAGATACGCAGTATTTT. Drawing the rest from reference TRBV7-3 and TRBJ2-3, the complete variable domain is GAGVSQTPSNKVTEKGKYVELRCDPISGHTALYWYRQSLGQGPEFLIYFQGTGAADDSGLPNDRFFAVRPEGSVSTLKIQRTERGDSAVYLCASSRTGPSTDTQYFGPGTRLTVL.

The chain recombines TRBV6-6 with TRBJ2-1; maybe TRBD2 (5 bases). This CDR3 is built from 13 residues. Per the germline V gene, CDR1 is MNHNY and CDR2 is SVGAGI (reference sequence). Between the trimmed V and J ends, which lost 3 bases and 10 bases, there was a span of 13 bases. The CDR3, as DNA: TGTGCCAGCAGTTATATACTAGTCGGGGAGCAGTTCTTC. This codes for CASSYILVGEQFF.

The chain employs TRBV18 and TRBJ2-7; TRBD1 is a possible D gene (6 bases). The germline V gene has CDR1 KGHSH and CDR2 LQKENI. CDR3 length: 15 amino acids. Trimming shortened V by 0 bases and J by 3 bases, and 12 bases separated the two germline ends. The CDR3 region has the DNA TGTGCCAGCTCACCACCGAGCCAGGGGAACTACGAGCAGTACTTC. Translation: CASSPPSQGNYEQYF.

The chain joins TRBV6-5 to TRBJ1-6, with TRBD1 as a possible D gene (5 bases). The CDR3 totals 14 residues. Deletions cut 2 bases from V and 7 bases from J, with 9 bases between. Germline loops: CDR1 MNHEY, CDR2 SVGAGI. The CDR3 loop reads CASSYRRGNSPLHF. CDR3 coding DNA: TGTGCCAGCAGTTACCGGCGGGGCAATTCACCCCTCCACTTT.

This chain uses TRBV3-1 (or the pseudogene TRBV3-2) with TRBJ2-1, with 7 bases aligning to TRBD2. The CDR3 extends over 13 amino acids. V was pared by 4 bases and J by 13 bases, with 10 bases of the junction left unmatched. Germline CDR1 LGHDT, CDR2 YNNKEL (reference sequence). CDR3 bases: TGTGCCAGCAGCCCGACTGAGGGAGGGCGACAGTTCTTC. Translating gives CASSPTEGGRQFF.

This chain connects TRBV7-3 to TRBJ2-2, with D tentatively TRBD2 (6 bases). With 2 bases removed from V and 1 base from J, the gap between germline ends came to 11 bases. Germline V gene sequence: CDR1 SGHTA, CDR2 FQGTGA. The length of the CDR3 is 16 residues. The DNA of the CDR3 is TGTGCCAGCAGCTTACGTAGCGGACTGAACACCGGGGAGCTGTTTTTT. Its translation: CASSLRSGLNTGELFF. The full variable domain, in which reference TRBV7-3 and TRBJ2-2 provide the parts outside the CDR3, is GAGVSQTPSNKVTEKGKYVELRCDPISGHTALYWYRQSLGQGPEFLIYFQGTGAADDSGLPNDRFFAVRPEGSVSTLKIQRTERGDSAVYLCASSLRSGLNTGELFFGEGSRLTVL.

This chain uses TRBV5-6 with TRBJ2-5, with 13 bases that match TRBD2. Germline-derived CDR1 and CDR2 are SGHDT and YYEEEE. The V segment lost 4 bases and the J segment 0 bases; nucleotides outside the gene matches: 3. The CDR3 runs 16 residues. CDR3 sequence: CASSPGLAGYQETQYF. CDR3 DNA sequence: TGTGCCAGCAGCCCGGGACTAGCGGGGTACCAAGAGACCCAGTACTTC.

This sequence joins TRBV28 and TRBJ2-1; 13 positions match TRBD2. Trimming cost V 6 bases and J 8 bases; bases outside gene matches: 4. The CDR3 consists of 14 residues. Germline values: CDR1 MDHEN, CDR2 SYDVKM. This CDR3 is CASRRTSGSHEQFF. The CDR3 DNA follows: TGTGCCAGCAGGCGGACTAGCGGGAGTCATGAGCAGTTCTTC. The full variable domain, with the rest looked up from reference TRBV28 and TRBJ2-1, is DVKVTQSSRYLVKRTGEKVFLECVQDMDHENMFWYRQDPGLGLRLIYFSYDVKMKEKGDIPEGYSVSREKKERFSLILESASTNQTSMYLCASRRTSGSHEQFFGPGTRLTVL.

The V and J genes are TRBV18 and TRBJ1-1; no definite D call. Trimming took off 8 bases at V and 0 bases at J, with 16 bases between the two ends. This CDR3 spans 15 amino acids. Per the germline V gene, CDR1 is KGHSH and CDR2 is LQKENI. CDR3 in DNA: TGTGCCAGCCCAGCGCAGCAAAAAATGAACACTGAAGCTTTCTTT. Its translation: CASPAQQKMNTEAFF. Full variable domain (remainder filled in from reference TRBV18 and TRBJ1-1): NAGVMQNPRHLVRRRGQEARLRCSPMKGHSHVYWYRQLPEEGLKFMVYLQKENIIDESGMPKERFSAEFPKEGPSILRIQQVVRGDSAAYFCASPAQQKMNTEAFFGQGTRLTVV.

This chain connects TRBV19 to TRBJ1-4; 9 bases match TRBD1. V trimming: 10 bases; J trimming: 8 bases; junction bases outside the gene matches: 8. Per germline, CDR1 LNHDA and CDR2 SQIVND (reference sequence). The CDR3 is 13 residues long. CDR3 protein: CATLGQGGEKLFF. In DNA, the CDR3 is TGTGCCACCCTGGGACAGGGCGGCGAAAAACTGTTTTTT. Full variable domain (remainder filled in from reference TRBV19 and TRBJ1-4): DGGITQSPKYLFRKEGQNVTLSCEQNLNHDAMYWYRQDPGQGLRLIYYSQIVNDFQKGDIAEGYSVSREKKESFPLTVTSAQKNPTAFYLCATLGQGGEKLFFGSGTQLSVL.

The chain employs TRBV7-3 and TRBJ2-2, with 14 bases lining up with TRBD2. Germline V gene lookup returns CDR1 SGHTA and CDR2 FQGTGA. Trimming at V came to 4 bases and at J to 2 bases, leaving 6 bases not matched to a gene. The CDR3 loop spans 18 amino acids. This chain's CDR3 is CASSSPTSGRVNTGELFF. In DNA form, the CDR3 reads TGTGCCAGCAGCTCTCCGACTAGCGGGAGGGTAAACACCGGGGAGCTGTTTTTT.

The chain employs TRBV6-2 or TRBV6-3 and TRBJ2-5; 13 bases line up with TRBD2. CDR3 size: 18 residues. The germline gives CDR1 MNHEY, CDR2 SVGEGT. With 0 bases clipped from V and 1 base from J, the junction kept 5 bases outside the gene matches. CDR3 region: CASSYSTSGRWGQETQYF. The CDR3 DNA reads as TGTGCCAGCAGTTACTCGACTAGCGGGAGGTGGGGCCAAGAGACCCAGTACTTC.

The CDR3 here is CASSPWDRGGNSPLHF. In DNA form, the CDR3 reads TGCGCCAGCAGCCCGTGGGACAGGGGAGGTAATTCACCCCTCCACTTT. The chain combines TRBV5-1 with TRBJ1-6; 10 nucleotides line up with TRBD1. CDR1 and CDR2 from the germline V gene are SGHRS and YFSETQ. The CDR3 consists of 16 residues. The V gene end was trimmed by 4 bases and the J gene end by 6 bases; junction bases not matched to a gene: 7.

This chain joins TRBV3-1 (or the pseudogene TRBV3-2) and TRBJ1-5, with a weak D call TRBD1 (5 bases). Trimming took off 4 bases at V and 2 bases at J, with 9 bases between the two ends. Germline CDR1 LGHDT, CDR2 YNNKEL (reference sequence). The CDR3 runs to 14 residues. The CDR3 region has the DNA TGTGCCAGCAGCCTCGGGGGGGGCAATCAGCCCCAGCATTTT. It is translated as CASSLGGGNQPQHF.

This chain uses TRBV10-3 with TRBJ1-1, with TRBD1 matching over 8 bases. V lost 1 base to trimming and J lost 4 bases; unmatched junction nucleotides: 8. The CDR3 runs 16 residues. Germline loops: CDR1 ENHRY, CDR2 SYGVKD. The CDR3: CAISELETGGVTEAFF. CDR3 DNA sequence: TGTGCCATCAGTGAGTTAGAAACAGGGGGTGTCACTGAAGCTTTCTTT.

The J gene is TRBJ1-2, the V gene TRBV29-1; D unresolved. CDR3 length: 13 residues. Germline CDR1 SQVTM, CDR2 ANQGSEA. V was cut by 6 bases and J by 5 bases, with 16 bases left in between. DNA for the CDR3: TGCAGCGTCGTCTCCACTAGATTATATGGCTACACCTTC. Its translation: CSVVSTRLYGYTF.

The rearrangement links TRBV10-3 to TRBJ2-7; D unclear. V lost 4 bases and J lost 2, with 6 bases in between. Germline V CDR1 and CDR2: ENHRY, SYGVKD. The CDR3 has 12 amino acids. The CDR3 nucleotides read TGTGCCATCAGTGCTACGGCCTACGAGCAGTACTTC. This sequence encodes CAISATAYEQYF.

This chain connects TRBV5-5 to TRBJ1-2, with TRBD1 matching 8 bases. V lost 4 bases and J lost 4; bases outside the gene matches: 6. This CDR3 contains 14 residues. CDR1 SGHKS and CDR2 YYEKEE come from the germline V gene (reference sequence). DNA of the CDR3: TGTGCCAGCAGCCCGGGACAGGCCCTCTATGGCTACACCTTC. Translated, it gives CASSPGQALYGYTF.

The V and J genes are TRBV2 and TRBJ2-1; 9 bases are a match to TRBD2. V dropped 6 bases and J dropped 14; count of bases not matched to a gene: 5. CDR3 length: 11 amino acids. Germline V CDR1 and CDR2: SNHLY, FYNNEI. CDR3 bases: TGTGCCAGCAGGGGGAGCGGGAGGAAGTTCTTC. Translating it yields CASRGSGRKFF.

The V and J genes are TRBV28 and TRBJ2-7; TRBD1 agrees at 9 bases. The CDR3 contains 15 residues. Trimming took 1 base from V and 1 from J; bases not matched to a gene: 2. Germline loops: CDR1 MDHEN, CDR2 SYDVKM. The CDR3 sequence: CASSLLGTGSYEQYF. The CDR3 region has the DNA TGTGCCAGCAGTTTATTGGGGACAGGGTCCTACGAGCAGTACTTC.

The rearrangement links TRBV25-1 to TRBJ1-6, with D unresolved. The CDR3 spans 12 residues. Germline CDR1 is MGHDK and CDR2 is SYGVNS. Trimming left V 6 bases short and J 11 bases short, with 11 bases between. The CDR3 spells CASRAGDTPLHF. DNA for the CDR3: TGTGCCAGCAGGGCCGGGGATACACCCCTCCACTTT.